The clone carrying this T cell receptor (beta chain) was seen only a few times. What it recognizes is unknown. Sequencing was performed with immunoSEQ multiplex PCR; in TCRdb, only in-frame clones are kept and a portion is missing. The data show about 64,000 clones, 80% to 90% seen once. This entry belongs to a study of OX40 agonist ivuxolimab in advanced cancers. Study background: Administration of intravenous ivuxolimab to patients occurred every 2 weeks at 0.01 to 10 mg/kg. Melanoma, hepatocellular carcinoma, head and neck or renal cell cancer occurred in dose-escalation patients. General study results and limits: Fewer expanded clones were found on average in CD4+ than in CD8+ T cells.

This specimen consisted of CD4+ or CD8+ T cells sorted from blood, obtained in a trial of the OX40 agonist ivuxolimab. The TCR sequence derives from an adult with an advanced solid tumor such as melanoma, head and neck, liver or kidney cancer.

The CDR3 DNA reads as TGTGCCAGCAGCCATCTTGGGACAGGATTGCATTTT. The encoded protein is CASSHLGTGLHF. The rearrangement joins TRBV16 to TRBJ1-5, with TRBD1 matching over 8 bases. Germline loops: CDR1 KGHSY, CDR2 FQNENV. CDR3 length equals 12 residues. V lost 3 bases to trimming and J lost 15 bases; unmatched junction nucleotides: 7.